This TCR beta chain was recovered during a study of shared clonotypes between healthy human individuals. Trimming shortened V by 6 bases and J by 1 base, and 10 bases separated the two germline ends. The germline V gene has CDR1 LNHDA and CDR2 SQIVND (reference sequence). This CDR3 has 14 residues. Cells designated naive CD8 were CD45RO-negative and were positively selected for CCR7, with terminally differentiated effector memory CD45RA+ cells excluded. Sorted subsets were amplified in replicate PCRs using 200 ng DNA, 30,000 to 35,000 T cell genomes. Measured with immunoSEQ multiplex PCR; TCRdb has only the in-frame clones, and not every one. There are about 2 million clones in the sample; roughly 95% occur only once, and 1.1% lies in the top ten.

The sequence was obtained from a man aged 18 to 30 in good health. The gene calls are TRBV19 and TRBJ1-5, with D hard to call. Sequenced material: naive CD8+ T cells sorted from blood. Here the CDR3 reads CASRSDWSNQPQHF. The CDR3 DNA is TGTGCCAGTAGAAGCGACTGGAGCAATCAGCCCCAGCATTTT.